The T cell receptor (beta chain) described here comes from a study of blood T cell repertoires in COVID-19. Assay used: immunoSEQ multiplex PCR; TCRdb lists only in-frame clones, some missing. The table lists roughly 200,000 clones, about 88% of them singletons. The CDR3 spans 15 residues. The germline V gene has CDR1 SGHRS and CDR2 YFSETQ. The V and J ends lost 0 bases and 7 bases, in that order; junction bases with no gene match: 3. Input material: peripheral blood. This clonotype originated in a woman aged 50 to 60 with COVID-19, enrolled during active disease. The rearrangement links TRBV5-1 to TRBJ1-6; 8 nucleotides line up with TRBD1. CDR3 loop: CASSLEGQENSPLHF. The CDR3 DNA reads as TGCGCCAGCAGCTTGGAGGGACAGGAGAATTCACCCCTCCACTTT.